This passage covers 3 T cell receptor beta chains from one sample sequenced in a study of CD8 T cells in ankylosing spondylitis (dated by TCRdb to the late 2010s). Library method: 5' RACE. TCRdb names Illumina HiSeq 2500 as the instrument used. TCRdb trimmed the raw reads at Q25, called clones with MiXCR and kept productive beta chains. Every CDR3 protein is listed once, alongside the most common genes and DNA of its rows. The sample table holds roughly 42,000 distinct CDR3 sequences, of which roughly 2.5% were seen once. The top ten clones comprise over 4% of the sample. The specimen was blood, either unsorted or a sorted T cell fraction (not recorded which). The receptors originated from a male donor with ankylosing spondylitis or in good health (not recorded which).

This clonotype was observed at least ten times. The chain is built from TRBV9 and TRBJ2-1; the D gene is possibly TRBD2 (6 bases). Trimming pared 8 bases from V and 1 base from J, leaving 16 bases between. Germline assignment: CDR1 SGDLS and CDR2 YYNGEE. The CDR3 loop spans 15 amino acids. CDR3 protein: CASRGAGTSYNEQFF. In nucleotides, the CDR3 is TGTGCCAGTAGGGGCGCGGGAACTTCCTACAATGAGCAGTTCTTC.

A remark on this clonotype: A read error may produce the germline difference seen at one junction end. This rearrangement joins TRBV27 to TRBJ2-1, with D perhaps matching TRBD1 (6 bases). This CDR3 comprises 19 residues. CDR1 is MNHEY and CDR2 is SMNVEV in the germline V gene (reference sequence). The CDR3 bases are TGCACCAGCAGTTTGCGTCCGGGGACACCTAGAAGCTCCTACAATGAGCAGTTCTTC. It is translated as CTSSLRPGTPRSSYNEQFF.

This clonotype came up many times. Compared with germline, one end of the junction differs, possibly owing to a read error. The J gene is TRBJ2-7, the V gene TRBV9, with D possibly TRBD1 on 5 matching bases. This CDR3 is 14 amino acids long. Germline-derived CDR1 and CDR2 are SGDLS and YYNGEE. CDR3 coding DNA: TGTGCCAGCAGTGTAGCCAGGGCGCGCGACGAGCAGTACTTC. Residues: CASSVARARDEQYF.